Below are 28 T cell receptor beta chains sequenced from a single sample in a study of cytomegalovirus exposure and HLA in healthy donors. PCR employed 60 Vbeta and 13 Jbeta primers. Profiling relied on immunoSEQ multiplex PCR, and the TCRdb table lists in-frame clones only, not all of them. The sample yields about 120,000 clones, 76% seen once. The sample consisted of PBMCs. Every receptor here comes from a woman in her thirties or forties in good health and CMV-seropositive.

This clone came up a few times. V is TRBV5-1 and J is TRBJ1-5; 10 bases agree with TRBD1. Germline CDR1 and CDR2: SGHRS and YFSETQ. V was pared by 3 bases and J by 4 bases, with 4 bases of the junction left unmatched. The CDR3 runs 15 residues. The DNA of the CDR3 is TGCGCCAGCAGCTGGACAGGGGGTGAGAATCAGCCCCAGCATTTT. It encodes CASSWTGGENQPQHF.

The V call is TRBV2, the J call TRBJ2-3; 8 bases line up with TRBD1. The germline V gene has CDR1 SNHLY and CDR2 FYNNEI. The CDR3 is 15 residues long. Trimming removed 6 bases from V and 6 bases from J; junction bases left unmatched: 11. CDR3 coding DNA: TGTGCCAGCAGGGCCCTCGGGACAGGTGCGGATACGCAGTATTTT. It specifies CASRALGTGADTQYF. The full variable domain, with the rest looked up from reference TRBV2 and TRBJ2-3, is EPEVTQTPSHQVTQMGQEVILRCVPISNHLYFYWYRQILGQKVEFLVSFYNNEISEKSEIFDDQFSVERPDGSNFTLKIRSTKLEDSAMYFCASRALGTGADTQYFGPGTRLTVL.

This clone appeared a few times. J is TRBJ1-3 and V is TRBV5-6; D gene unclear. The V gene's germline CDR1 is SGHDT and CDR2 YYEEEE. CDR3 length: 16 amino acids. V was shortened by 0 bases and J by 0 bases, with 10 bases between the two germline ends. Here the CDR3 reads CASSLEGGYSGNTIYF. The DNA for the CDR3 is TGTGCCAGCAGCTTGGAAGGAGGGTACTCTGGAAACACCATATATTTT.

The chain carries TRBV5-1 and TRBJ2-1; D might be TRBD1 (5 bases). Trimming shortened V by 0 bases and J by 4 bases, and 8 bases separated the two germline ends. The CDR3 extends over 14 amino acids. Germline V gives CDR1 SGHRS, CDR2 YFSETQ. The CDR3 DNA reads as TGCGCCAGCAGCTTGGGACAGAATTACAATGAGCAGTTCTTC. The encoded protein is CASSLGQNYNEQFF.

This clone was recorded once. V gene TRBV27 combines with J gene TRBJ1-4; TRBD1 aligns across 7 bases. The CDR3 spans 16 residues. Trimming took 6 bases from V and 3 from J; bases not matched to a gene: 10. Germline V gives CDR1 MNHEY, CDR2 SMNVEV (reference sequence). The CDR3 reads CASRGTALSANEKLFF. CDR3 nucleotides: TGTGCCAGCAGGGGGACAGCCCTTTCGGCTAATGAAAAACTGTTTTTT.

The V call is TRBV15, the J call TRBJ1-4, with 7 bases that match TRBD1. Trimming cost V 2 bases and J 5 bases; bases outside gene matches: 2. Germline CDR1 LNHNV, CDR2 YYDKDF (reference sequence). The CDR3 has 14 amino acids. DNA for the CDR3: TGTGCCACCAGCAGACAGGGGGGAAATGAAAAACTGTTTTTT. As protein: CATSRQGGNEKLFF. The variable domain in full, completed from reference TRBV15 and TRBJ1-4, reads DAMVIQNPRYQVTQFGKPVTLSCSQTLNHNVMYWYQQKSSQAPKLLFHYYDKDFNNEADTPDNFQSRRPNTSFCFLDIRSPGLGDTAMYLCATSRQGGNEKLFFGSGTQLSVL.

The J gene is TRBJ2-7, the V gene TRBV19; 7 bases agree with TRBD2. V shed 7 bases, J shed 2 bases, and the junction held 5 bases outside the gene matches. In germline, CDR1 is LNHDA, CDR2 SQIVND (reference sequence). The CDR3 spans 13 residues. This chain's CDR3 is CASKNGGTYEQYF. The CDR3 DNA sequence: TGTGCCAGTAAAAACGGGGGGACCTACGAGCAGTACTTC.

V gene TRBV18 combines with J gene TRBJ2-7; the match to TRBD1 covers 8 bases. V lost 5 bases to trimming and J lost 3 bases; unmatched junction nucleotides: 9. This CDR3 is 15 amino acids long. Germline V gene data show CDR1 as KGHSH and CDR2 as LQKENI. The CDR3 bases are TGTGCCAGCTCATTCGAAACAGGGGGAATCTACGAGCAGTACTTC. Translating it yields CASSFETGGIYEQYF.

The V call is TRBV4-1, the J call TRBJ1-1; D gene unclear. The CDR3 is made up of 14 amino acids. Per germline, CDR1 MGHRA and CDR2 YSYEKL. V dropped 6 bases and J dropped 1 base, with 12 bases sitting between them. The CDR3 loop is CASRGMDWNTEAFF. CDR3 DNA sequence: TGCGCCAGCAGGGGGATGGACTGGAACACTGAAGCTTTCTTT.

The chain uses TRBV7-2 and TRBJ1-6; D is uncertain. Trimming left V 4 bases short and J 14 bases short, with 9 bases between. This CDR3 has 11 residues. Germline CDR1 and CDR2: SGHTA and FQGNSA. CDR3 amino acids: CASSSSRSLHF. The DNA for the CDR3 is TGTGCCAGCAGCTCGTCGAGATCCCTCCACTTT.

The chain recombines TRBV30 with TRBJ1-1; no clear D gene. The germline gives CDR1 GTSNPN, CDR2 SVGIG (reference sequence). V gave up 5 bases and J gave up 1 base, with 11 bases separating them. The CDR3 length is 13 residues. The CDR3 bases are TGTGCCTGGGGGCGTGACGGGAACACTGAAGCTTTCTTT. Its protein product is CAWGRDGNTEAFF.

This clone was counted once. This chain links TRBV21-1 with TRBJ2-1; the table's D call TRBD2 went unverified against the DNA. TRBV21-1 is a recognized pseudogene. The CDR3 contains 20 residues. CDR3 nucleotides: TGTGCCAGCAGCAAACCCATGGTGGGTGGCGGGGGGGAAATTGACAATGAGCAGTTCTTC. Amino acid sequence: CASSKPMVGGGGEIDNEQFF.

This chain links TRBV5-1 with TRBJ1-1; unclear D gene. V dropped 1 base and J dropped 1 base, with 8 bases sitting between them. Germline assignment: CDR1 SGHRS and CDR2 YFSETQ. The CDR3 is 14 residues long. CDR3 in amino acids: CASSLIPGNTEAFF. As DNA, the CDR3 is TGCGCCAGCAGCTTGATCCCGGGGAACACTGAAGCTTTCTTT. Supplemented by reference TRBV5-1 and TRBJ1-1, the full variable domain reads KAGVTQTPRYLIKTRGQQVTLSCSPISGHRSVSWYQQTPGQGLQFLFEYFSETQRNKGNFPGRFSGRQFSNSRSEMNVSTLELGDSALYLCASSLIPGNTEAFFGQGTRLTVV.

The chain couples TRBV28 to TRBJ2-3; no firm D call. CDR3 size: 12 residues. Trimming took off 6 bases at V and 6 bases at J, with 10 bases between the two ends. CDR1 is MDHEN and CDR2 is SYDVKM in the germline V gene. The CDR3, as DNA: TGTGCCAGCAGCCCTCTCCAGGATACGCAGTATTTT. It specifies CASSPLQDTQYF.

V is TRBV9 and J is TRBJ2-7, with 7 bases that match TRBD1. CDR3 size: 14 residues. Germline V gene lookup returns CDR1 SGDLS and CDR2 YYNGEE. The J segment lost 5 bases and the V segment lost 0 bases, leaving 5 bases of the junction unmatched. CDR3: CASSVGRGRDEQYF. DNA of the CDR3: TGTGCCAGCAGCGTAGGTAGGGGGCGCGACGAGCAGTACTTC.

This clone was recorded only once. The V gene is TRBV7-9, the J gene TRBJ2-3; 10 bases are shared with TRBD2. Germline CDR1 SEHNR, CDR2 FQNEAQ (reference sequence). The CDR3 length is 16 residues. V lost 2 bases, J lost 6 bases, and 8 bases stayed unmatched. CDR3 region: CASSLRAGGTLDTQYF. The CDR3 DNA reads TGTGCCAGCAGCTTAAGAGCGGGGGGGACCCTTGATACGCAGTATTTT.

The rearrangement joins TRBV6-6 to TRBJ1-1; D is possibly TRBD1 (5 bases). This CDR3 has 14 amino acids. Germline V gene sequence: CDR1 MNHNY, CDR2 SVGAGI (reference sequence). Trimming took 0 bases from V and 1 from J, leaving 6 bases between them. CDR3 sequence (DNA): TGTGCCAGCAGTTACTCGGGGCGGAACACTGAAGCTTTCTTT. The encoded protein is CASSYSGRNTEAFF.

This clone came up a few times. V usage is TRBV29-1 and J usage is TRBJ2-5; TRBD2 might be the D (6 bases). The CDR3 has 12 residues. Germline assignment: CDR1 SQVTM and CDR2 ANQGSEA. V lost 7 bases and J 5 bases, leaving 14 bases between the germline ends. This chain's CDR3 is CSGLSGRETQYF. In nucleotides, the CDR3 is TGCAGCGGCTTGTCAGGGAGGGAGACCCAGTACTTC.

This clone was counted a single time. This chain connects TRBV5-8 to TRBJ1-1; no clear D. The CDR3 contains 12 residues. Germline V gene sequence: CDR1 SGHTS, CDR2 YDEGEE. The V end was cut by 4 bases, the J end by 8 bases, with 12 bases between. CDR3 sequence (DNA): TGTGCCAGCAGCCCATCGAGGTTCGAAGCTTTCTTT. This gives the protein CASSPSRFEAFF.

The chain is built from TRBV18 and TRBJ1-3; TRBD1 agrees at 8 bases. The J segment lost 1 base and the V segment lost 2 bases, leaving 7 bases of the junction unmatched. CDR1 KGHSH and CDR2 LQKENI come from the germline V gene. The CDR3 has 17 residues. The CDR3 spells CASSPTGQVPSGNTIYF. As DNA, the CDR3 is TGTGCCAGCTCACCAACGGGACAGGTTCCTTCTGGAAACACCATATATTTT.

V gene TRBV9 combines with J gene TRBJ2-5; TRBD2 matches at 11 bases. The CDR3 has 17 residues. Per the germline V gene, CDR1 is SGDLS and CDR2 is YYNGEE. Trimming removed 0 bases from V and 2 bases from J; junction bases left unmatched: 6. The CDR3 sequence is CASSVALAGGGQETQYF. The DNA for the CDR3 is TGTGCCAGCAGCGTAGCGCTAGCGGGGGGAGGACAAGAGACCCAGTACTTC.

This clone was found a few times. J is TRBJ1-1 and V is TRBV4-1; no clear D gene. This CDR3 region has 15 residues. Trimming removed 8 bases from V and 1 base from J, with 17 bases in between. Germline CDR1 reads MGHRA; CDR2 reads YSYEKL. The CDR3 bases are TGCGCCAGCCAGGTCGAGCACAATCGGAACACTGAAGCTTTCTTT. This codes for CASQVEHNRNTEAFF.

The V call is TRBV25-1, the J call TRBJ2-7; D might be TRBD2 (6 bases). In germline, CDR1 is MGHDK, CDR2 SYGVNS. Trimming shortened V by 6 bases and J by 2 bases, and 17 bases separated the two germline ends. This CDR3 contains 15 residues. The CDR3: CASSQRTGATYEQYF. CDR3 DNA: TGTGCCAGCAGCCAACGGACGGGAGCAACCTACGAGCAGTACTTC.

This chain uses TRBV5-4 with TRBJ1-3, with D uncertain. The germline V gene has CDR1 SGHNT and CDR2 YYREEE (reference sequence). Trimming left V 4 bases short and J 0 bases short, with 14 bases between. The CDR3 consists of 16 residues. This CDR3 is CASSPAGPRSGNTIYF. The CDR3 nucleotides are TGTGCCAGCAGCCCGGCGGGTCCCCGCTCTGGAAACACCATATATTTT.

This clone was seen only a few times. The chain employs TRBV6-1 and TRBJ1-1; D not resolved. The CDR3 length is 12 residues. Trimming cost V 8 bases and J 2 bases, with 9 bases left between them. Germline CDR1 and CDR2: MNHNS and SASEGT. The chain's CDR3 is CASARTNTEAFF. In DNA, the CDR3 is TGTGCCAGCGCCAGGACTAACACTGAAGCTTTCTTT.

CDR3 bases: TGTGCCACAGGTCTAGAAGGGGGCCCCTACGAGCAGTACTTC. Residues: CATGLEGGPYEQYF. The chain couples TRBV10-3 to TRBJ2-7, with 7 bases aligning to TRBD1. Germline CDR1 ENHRY, CDR2 SYGVKD. The J segment lost 2 bases and the V segment lost 10 bases, leaving 11 bases of the junction unmatched. The CDR3 loop spans 14 amino acids.

The V call is TRBV6-5, the J call TRBJ2-4; D might be TRBD2 (6 bases). V lost 6 bases to trimming and J lost 0 bases, with 12 bases between them. Germline V gene lookup returns CDR1 MNHEY and CDR2 SVGAGI. The CDR3 sequence is 15 residues long. For the CDR3, the DNA is TGTGCCAGCAGCTCCCGGGACTCAGCCAAAAACATTCAGTACTTC. This encodes CASSSRDSAKNIQYF.

This chain connects TRBV19 to TRBJ1-5, with 7 bases matching TRBD1. Germline CDR1 LNHDA, CDR2 SQIVND (reference sequence). This CDR3 contains 14 residues. With 7 bases clipped from V and 6 bases from J, the junction kept 9 bases outside the gene matches. The CDR3 nucleotides read TGTGCCAGTATCCAAGGGCAGGGGGTTCAGCCCCAGCATTTT. Translated, it gives CASIQGQGVQPQHF.